The sequence of this T cell receptor (beta chain) was determined in a study of technical replicates of blood from several donors. Profiling relied on immunoSEQ multiplex PCR, and the TCRdb table lists in-frame clones only, not all of them. The data hold about 14,000 clones, with over 80% observed a single time. This clone was picked up a small number of times. The CDR3 sequence is 18 residues long. This clonotype originated in a human donor in good health. The sequencing input was PBMCs. This chain joins TRBV21-1 and TRBJ2-7; the D segment call TRBD1 is taken from the table without a DNA check. TRBV21-1 is a pseudogene segment. The CDR3 here is CASSKAPGQLLITYEQYF. DNA for the CDR3: TGTGCCAGCAGCAAAGCACCGGGACAACTTCTCATTACCTACGAGCAGTACTTC.